Listed here are 20 T cell receptor beta chains from one sample, sequenced in a study of naive and memory T cell subsets. The beta constant-region primer was an equimolar mix of two oligonucleotides covering TRBC1 and TRBC2. Ligated cDNA was amplified by four rounds of PCR with nested alpha and beta constant-region primers and SP2. TCRdb independently ran MiXCR on the UMI-ligation and nested PCR reads; one entry per CDR3 protein. The sample yields 95,000 to 150,000 distinct CDR3 sequences, over 30% seen once. Specimen: central memory CD4+ T cells from blood. These receptors came from a human donor in good health.

This clonotype has a count of ten or more. This chain connects TRBV10-3 to TRBJ2-1; 10 bases are a match to TRBD1. Germline-derived CDR1 and CDR2 are ENHRY and SYGVKD. Germline trimming cut 6 bases from V and 6 bases from J; bases unmatched to any gene: 8. This CDR3 region has 15 residues. The CDR3 bases are TGTGCCATCAGCGACAGGGGGCGGCTTGGCAATGAGCAGTTCTTC. This gives the protein CAISDRGRLGNEQFF.

The J gene is TRBJ2-1, the V gene TRBV29-1; D gene ambiguous. The V end lost 3 bases, the J end lost 12 bases, and 15 bases lay between the germline ends. There are 12 residues in the CDR3. Germline CDR1 reads SQVTM; CDR2 reads ANQGSEA. CDR3 loop: CSVEGLDTAQFF. In nucleotides, the CDR3 is TGCAGCGTTGAGGGCTTAGATACCGCGCAGTTCTTC.

The V gene is TRBV6-5, the J gene TRBJ2-1, with TRBD1 as a possible D gene (5 bases). The CDR3 sequence is 13 residues long. CDR1 is MNHEY and CDR2 is SVGAGI in the germline V gene. Trimming removed 6 bases at V and 4 bases at J, with 10 bases between. As DNA, the CDR3 is TGTGCCAGCAGAGCCGACAGTTACAATGAGCAGTTCTTC. This encodes CASRADSYNEQFF.

The genes are TRBV9 and TRBJ2-1; D is ambiguous. V lost 0 bases to trimming and J lost 7 bases, with 17 bases between them. Germline CDR1 SGDLS, CDR2 YYNGEE. This CDR3 region has 16 residues. In nucleotides, the CDR3 is TGTGCCAGCAGCGTAGATCCGACTGGGGATCAGAATGAGCAGTTCTTC. Its translation: CASSVDPTGDQNEQFF.

This sequence joins TRBV24-1 and TRBJ1-5, with 7 positions matching TRBD1. Germline CDR1 and CDR2: KGHDR and SFDVKD. CDR3 length equals 15 residues. With 4 bases clipped from V and 6 bases from J, the junction kept 8 bases outside the gene matches. In DNA, the CDR3 is TGTGCCACCAGTGACAACGACAGGGTCGGTCAGCCCCAGCATTTT. Its translation: CATSDNDRVGQPQHF.

The chain is built from TRBV28 and TRBJ1-6; 8 positions agree with TRBD1. Germline trimming cut 6 bases from V and 5 bases from J; bases unmatched to any gene: 6. Germline V lookup: CDR1 MDHEN, CDR2 SYDVKM. The CDR3 covers 15 residues. Here the CDR3 reads CASRWTGRDNSPLHF. As DNA, the CDR3 is TGTGCCAGCAGATGGACAGGGAGGGATAATTCACCCCTCCACTTT.

J is TRBJ2-7 and V is TRBV30; 10 positions match TRBD1. CDR1 GTSNPN and CDR2 SVGIG come from the germline V gene (reference sequence). This CDR3 comprises 13 residues. The V segment lost 1 base and the J segment 3 bases; nucleotides outside the gene matches: 0. CDR3 in amino acids: CAWSGDRGYEQYF. The DNA for the CDR3 is TGTGCCTGGAGTGGGGACAGGGGCTACGAGCAGTACTTC.

The count of this clonotype is one. This rearrangement joins TRBV25-1 to TRBJ2-3; the D call may be TRBD1 or TRBD2 (5 bases each). Germline values: CDR1 MGHDK, CDR2 SYGVNS. V was pared by 8 bases and J by 0 bases, with 18 bases between. This CDR3 has 16 amino acids. CDR3 amino acids: CASRPRDGYSTDTQYF. CDR3 coding DNA: TGTGCCAGCCGGCCCCGGGACGGTTATAGCACAGATACGCAGTATTTT.

The chain combines TRBV5-5 with TRBJ1-5, with unresolved D. V lost 2 bases to trimming and J lost 1 base, with 4 bases between them. This CDR3 is 13 amino acids long. Per germline, CDR1 SGHKS and CDR2 YYEKEE (reference sequence). The CDR3 here is CASSFWSNQPQHF. CDR3 DNA sequence: TGTGCCAGCAGCTTCTGGAGCAATCAGCCCCAGCATTTT.

This chain joins TRBV6-1 and TRBJ1-6; TRBD1 might be the D (6 bases). The V gene lost 2 bases and the J gene lost 7 bases, with 15 bases spanning the gap. Germline CDR1 reads MNHNS; CDR2 reads SASEGT. The CDR3 loop spans 16 amino acids. CDR3 sequence: CASSELTGRGNSPLHF. Written as DNA, the CDR3 is TGTGCCAGCAGTGAATTGACGGGGAGGGGGAATTCACCCCTCCACTTT.

The chain couples TRBV6-2 or TRBV6-3 to TRBJ2-6, with 9 bases aligning to TRBD1. The germline gives CDR1 MNHEY, CDR2 SVGEGT. The CDR3 is made up of 17 amino acids. Germline trimming cut 8 bases from V and 1 base from J; bases unmatched to any gene: 9. CDR3 bases: TGTGCCAGCGGGAGAACAGGGGGCAATTCTGGGGCCAACGTCCTGACTTTC. Its translation is CASGRTGGNSGANVLTF.

The J gene is TRBJ2-5, the V gene TRBV20-1; possible D gene TRBD2, 6 bases. The CDR3 contains 16 residues. Trimming left V 2 bases short and J 9 bases short, with 25 bases between. The germline V gene encodes CDR1 DFQATT and CDR2 SNEGSKA (reference sequence). The CDR3 reads CSARMAERVHIEAQYF. DNA of the CDR3: TGCAGTGCTAGAATGGCGGAGCGGGTTCATATCGAGGCCCAGTACTTC.

The gene calls are TRBV9 and TRBJ2-3; D unresolved. Germline V CDR1 and CDR2: SGDLS, YYNGEE. CDR3 length: 13 amino acids. With 5 bases removed from V and 0 bases from J, the gap between germline ends came to 7 bases. The CDR3 reads CASSPVSTDTQYF. As DNA, the CDR3 is TGTGCCAGCAGTCCAGTGAGCACAGATACGCAGTATTTT.

This clonotype was seen more than once but under ten times. This rearrangement joins TRBV20-1 to TRBJ2-1; no clear D. The CDR3 covers 14 residues. The V end lost 2 bases, the J end lost 4 bases, and 12 bases lay between the germline ends. Germline CDR1 is DFQATT and CDR2 is SNEGSKA (reference sequence). The CDR3 bases are TGCAGTGCTAGAATGTTTACGGAATACAATGAGCAGTTCTTC. Its translation is CSARMFTEYNEQFF.

This clonotype was seen more than once but under ten times. The genes are TRBV12-3 or TRBV12-4 and TRBJ1-1, with 7 bases that match TRBD1. This CDR3 is built from 11 residues. With V trimmed by 5 bases and J by 9 bases, 3 bases remained unmatched. The CDR3 is CASSDRAKAFF. Written as DNA, the CDR3 is TGTGCCAGCAGTGACAGGGCAAAAGCTTTCTTT.

The CDR3: CASSVNWGTDTQYF. The CDR3 nucleotides are TGTGCCAGCAGTGTGAACTGGGGCACAGATACGCAGTATTTT. V usage is TRBV25-1 and J usage is TRBJ2-3, with no clear D. Trimming left V 4 bases short and J 1 base short, with 9 bases between. This CDR3 spans 14 amino acids. Germline values: CDR1 MGHDK, CDR2 SYGVNS. The whole variable domain, filled in from reference TRBV25-1 and TRBJ2-3, reads EADIYQTPRYLVIGTGKKITLECSQTMGHDKMYWYQQDPGMELHLIHYSYGVNSTEKGDLSSESTVSRIRTEHFPLTLESARPSHTSQYLCASSVNWGTDTQYFGPGTRLTVL.

The genes are TRBV18 and TRBJ1-1; D call uncertain. Germline V lookup: CDR1 KGHSH, CDR2 LQKENI. The germline V and J ends were trimmed by 0 bases and 4 bases, with 9 bases remaining between them. The CDR3 length is 14 residues. CDR3 bases: TGTGCCAGCTCACCACCTCATTTGGGCACTGAAGCTTTCTTT. Its translation: CASSPPHLGTEAFF.

The chain employs TRBV30 and TRBJ1-1, with a tentative D call TRBD1 (5 bases). From germline, CDR1 is GTSNPN and CDR2 SVGIG (reference sequence). The CDR3 covers 15 residues. Trimming took 5 bases from V and 3 from J, leaving 19 bases between them. CDR3 region: CAWGRAILRDTEAFF. CDR3 DNA sequence: TGTGCCTGGGGCAGGGCCATCCTCAGGGACACTGAAGCTTTCTTT.

This clonotype was seen only once. The rearrangement joins TRBV5-4 to TRBJ2-3; D remains unclear. The V gene lost 5 bases and the J gene lost 4 bases, with 8 bases spanning the gap. The CDR3 is 12 residues long. CDR1 is SGHNT and CDR2 is YYREEE in the germline V gene (reference sequence). This chain's CDR3 is CASSVAADTQYF. CDR3 DNA sequence: TGTGCCAGCAGTGTCGCCGCAGATACGCAGTATTTT.

This chain connects TRBV2 to TRBJ2-7; TRBD2 is a possible D gene (6 bases). Trimming removed 4 bases at V and 2 bases at J, with 9 bases between. This CDR3 has 13 residues. The germline V gene has CDR1 SNHLY and CDR2 FYNNEI. The CDR3 spells CASSVGGAYEQYF. The CDR3 nucleotides are TGTGCCAGCAGTGTCGGCGGGGCCTACGAGCAGTACTTC.